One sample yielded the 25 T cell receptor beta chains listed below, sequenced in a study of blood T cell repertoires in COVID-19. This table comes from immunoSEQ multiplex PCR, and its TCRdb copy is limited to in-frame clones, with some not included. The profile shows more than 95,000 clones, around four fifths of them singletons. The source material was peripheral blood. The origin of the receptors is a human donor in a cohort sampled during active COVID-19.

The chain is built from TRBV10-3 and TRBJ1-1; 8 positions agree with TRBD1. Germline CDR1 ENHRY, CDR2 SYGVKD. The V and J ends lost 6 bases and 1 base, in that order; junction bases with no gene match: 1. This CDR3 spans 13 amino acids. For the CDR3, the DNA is TGTGCCATCAGAGGGACAGGGAACACTGAAGCTTTCTTT. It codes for CAIRGTGNTEAFF.

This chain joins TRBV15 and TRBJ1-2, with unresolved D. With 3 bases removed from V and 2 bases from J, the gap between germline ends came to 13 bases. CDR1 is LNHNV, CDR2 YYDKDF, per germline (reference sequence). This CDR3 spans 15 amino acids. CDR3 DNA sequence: TGTGCCACCAGCAGCTATAGCGGCTCGAACTATGGCTACACCTTC. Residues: CATSSYSGSNYGYTF.

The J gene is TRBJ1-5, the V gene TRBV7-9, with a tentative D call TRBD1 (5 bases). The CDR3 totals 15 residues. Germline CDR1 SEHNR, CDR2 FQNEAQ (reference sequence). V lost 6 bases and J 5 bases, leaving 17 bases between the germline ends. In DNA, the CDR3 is TGTGCCAGCAGGTTGGAAGGGGAGGAATATCAGCCCCAGCATTTT. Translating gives CASRLEGEEYQPQHF.

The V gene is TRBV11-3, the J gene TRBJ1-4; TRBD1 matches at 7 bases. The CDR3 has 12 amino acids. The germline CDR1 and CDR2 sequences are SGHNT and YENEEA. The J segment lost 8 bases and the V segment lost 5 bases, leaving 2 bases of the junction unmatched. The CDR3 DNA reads TGTGCCAGCAGCCGGACAGGCGAAAAACTGTTTTTT. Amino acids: CASSRTGEKLFF.

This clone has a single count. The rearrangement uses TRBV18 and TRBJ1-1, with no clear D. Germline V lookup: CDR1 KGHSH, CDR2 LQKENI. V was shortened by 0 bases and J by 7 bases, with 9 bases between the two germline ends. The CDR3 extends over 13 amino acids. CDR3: CASSPPPGFEAFF. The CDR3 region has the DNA TGTGCCAGCTCACCACCTCCGGGTTTTGAAGCTTTCTTT.

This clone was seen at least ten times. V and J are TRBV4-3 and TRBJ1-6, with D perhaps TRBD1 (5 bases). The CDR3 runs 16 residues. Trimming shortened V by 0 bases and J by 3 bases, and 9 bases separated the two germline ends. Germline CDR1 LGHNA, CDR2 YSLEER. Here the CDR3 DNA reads TGCGCCAGCAGCCAAGAACGGCAGGGCTATAATTCACCCCTCCACTTT. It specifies CASSQERQGYNSPLHF.

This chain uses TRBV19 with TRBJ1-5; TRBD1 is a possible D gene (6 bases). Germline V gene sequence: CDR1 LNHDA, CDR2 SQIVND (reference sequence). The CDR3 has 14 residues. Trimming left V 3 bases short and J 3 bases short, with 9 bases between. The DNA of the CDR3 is TGTGCCAGTAGTATCCGACAGGACAATCAGCCCCAGCATTTT. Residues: CASSIRQDNQPQHF.

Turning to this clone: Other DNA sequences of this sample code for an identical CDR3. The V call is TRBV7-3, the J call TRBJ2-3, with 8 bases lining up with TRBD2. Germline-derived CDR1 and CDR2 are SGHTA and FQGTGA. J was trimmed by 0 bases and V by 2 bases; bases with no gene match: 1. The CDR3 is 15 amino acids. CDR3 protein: CASSLAGGSTDTQYF. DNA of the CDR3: TGTGCCAGCAGCTTAGCGGGGGGAAGCACAGATACGCAGTATTTT.

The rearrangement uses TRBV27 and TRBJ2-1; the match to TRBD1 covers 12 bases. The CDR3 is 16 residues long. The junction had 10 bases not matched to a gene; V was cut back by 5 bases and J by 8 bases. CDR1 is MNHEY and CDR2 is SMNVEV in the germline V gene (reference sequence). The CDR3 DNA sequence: TGTGCCAGCAGTCCACTCGGGACAGGGGGCGAGGATGAGCAGTTCTTC. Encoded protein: CASSPLGTGGEDEQFF.

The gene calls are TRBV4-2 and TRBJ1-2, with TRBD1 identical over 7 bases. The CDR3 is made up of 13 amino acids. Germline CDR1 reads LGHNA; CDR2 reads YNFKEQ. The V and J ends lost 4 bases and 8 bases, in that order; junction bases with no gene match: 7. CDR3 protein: CASSPADREGYTF. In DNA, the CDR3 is TGTGCCAGCAGCCCGGCCGACAGGGAGGGCTACACCTTC.

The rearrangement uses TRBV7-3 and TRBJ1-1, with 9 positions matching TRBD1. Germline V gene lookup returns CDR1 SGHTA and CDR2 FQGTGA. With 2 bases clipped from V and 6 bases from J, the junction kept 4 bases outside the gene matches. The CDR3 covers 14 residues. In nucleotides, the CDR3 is TGTGCCAGCAGCTTAGGAGGGGACAGGGCTGAAGCTTTCTTT. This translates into CASSLGGDRAEAFF.

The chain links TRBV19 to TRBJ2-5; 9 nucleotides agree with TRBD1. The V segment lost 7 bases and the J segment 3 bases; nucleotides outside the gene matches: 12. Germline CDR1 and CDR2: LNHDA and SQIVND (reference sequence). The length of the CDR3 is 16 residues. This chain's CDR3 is CASTAGDRVLKETQYF. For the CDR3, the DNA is TGTGCCAGTACGGCGGGGGACAGGGTGTTGAAAGAGACCCAGTACTTC.

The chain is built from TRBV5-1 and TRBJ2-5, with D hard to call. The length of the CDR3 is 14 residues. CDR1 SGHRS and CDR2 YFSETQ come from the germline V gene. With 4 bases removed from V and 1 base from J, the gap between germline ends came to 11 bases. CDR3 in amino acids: CASSHSASQETQYF. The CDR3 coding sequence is TGCGCCAGCAGCCATTCAGCGAGCCAAGAGACCCAGTACTTC.

The CDR3 bases are TGTGCCAGTAGTATAGGCGGGACAGGGTTAGGCGGGGAGCTGTTTTTT. It encodes CASSIGGTGLGGELFF. The gene calls are TRBV19 and TRBJ2-2; 9 nucleotides match TRBD1. CDR3 length: 16 residues. CDR1 and CDR2 from the germline V gene are LNHDA and SQIVND (reference sequence). Trimming removed 1 base from V and 7 bases from J; junction bases left unmatched: 7.

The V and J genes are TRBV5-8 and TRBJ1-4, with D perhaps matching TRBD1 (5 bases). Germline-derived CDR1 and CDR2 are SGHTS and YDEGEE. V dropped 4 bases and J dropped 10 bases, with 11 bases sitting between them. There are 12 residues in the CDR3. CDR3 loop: CASSPPGGKLFF. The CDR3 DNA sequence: TGTGCCAGCAGCCCCCCGGGGGGAAAACTGTTTTTT.

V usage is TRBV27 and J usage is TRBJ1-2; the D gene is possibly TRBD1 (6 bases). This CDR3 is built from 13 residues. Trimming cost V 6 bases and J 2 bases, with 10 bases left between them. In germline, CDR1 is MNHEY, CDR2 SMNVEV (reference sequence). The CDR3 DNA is TGTGCCAGCAGCTACACAGGGAACTATGGCTACACCTTC. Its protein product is CASSYTGNYGYTF.

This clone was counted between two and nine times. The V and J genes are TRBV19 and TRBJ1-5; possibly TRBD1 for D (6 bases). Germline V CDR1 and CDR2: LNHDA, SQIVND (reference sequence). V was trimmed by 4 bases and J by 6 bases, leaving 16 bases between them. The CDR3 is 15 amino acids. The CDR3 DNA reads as TGTGCCAGTAGTAAACGACAGGCATCTGGTCAGCCCCAGCATTTT. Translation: CASSKRQASGQPQHF.

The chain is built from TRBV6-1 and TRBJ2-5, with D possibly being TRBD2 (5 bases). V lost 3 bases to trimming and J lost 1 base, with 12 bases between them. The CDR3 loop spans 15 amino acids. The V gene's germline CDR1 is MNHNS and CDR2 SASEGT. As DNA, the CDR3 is TGTGCCAGCAGTGATAGATTACGGGGCCAAGAGACCCAGTACTTC. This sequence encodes CASSDRLRGQETQYF.

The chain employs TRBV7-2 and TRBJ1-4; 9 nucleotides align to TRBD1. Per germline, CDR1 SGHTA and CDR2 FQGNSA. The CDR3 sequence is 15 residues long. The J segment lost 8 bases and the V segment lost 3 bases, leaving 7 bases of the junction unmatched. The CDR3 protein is CASSFERDRVEKLFF. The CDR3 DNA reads TGTGCCAGCAGCTTCGAACGGGACAGGGTGGAAAAACTGTTTTTT.

The chain's CDR3 is CASALGGGNTIYF. CDR3 nucleotide sequence: TGTGCCAGCGCCCTAGGGGGAGGAAACACCATATATTTT. V usage is TRBV7-3 and J usage is TRBJ1-3; D perhaps matches TRBD1 (6 bases). From germline, CDR1 is SGHTA and CDR2 FQGTGA. The CDR3 length is 13 residues. Trimming took 8 bases from V and 4 from J, leaving 12 bases between them.

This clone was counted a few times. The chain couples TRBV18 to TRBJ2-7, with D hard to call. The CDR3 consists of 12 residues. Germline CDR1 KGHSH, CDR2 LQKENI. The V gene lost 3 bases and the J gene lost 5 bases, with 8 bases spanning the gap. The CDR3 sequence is CASSPPTNEQYF. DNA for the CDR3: TGTGCCAGCTCACCTCCTACCAACGAGCAGTACTTC.

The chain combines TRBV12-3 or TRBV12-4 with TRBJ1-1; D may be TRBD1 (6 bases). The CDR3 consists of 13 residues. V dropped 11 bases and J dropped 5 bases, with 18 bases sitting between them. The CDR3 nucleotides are TGTGCCGGAGCCACAGGGTTTGGTACTGAAGCTTTCTTT. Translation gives CAGATGFGTEAFF.

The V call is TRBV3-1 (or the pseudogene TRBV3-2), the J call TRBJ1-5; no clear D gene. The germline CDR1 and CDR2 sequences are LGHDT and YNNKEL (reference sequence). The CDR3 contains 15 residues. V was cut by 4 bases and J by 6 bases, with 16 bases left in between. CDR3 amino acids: CASSLDLTAGQPQHF. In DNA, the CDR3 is TGTGCCAGCAGCCTGGACCTAACTGCGGGTCAGCCCCAGCATTTT.

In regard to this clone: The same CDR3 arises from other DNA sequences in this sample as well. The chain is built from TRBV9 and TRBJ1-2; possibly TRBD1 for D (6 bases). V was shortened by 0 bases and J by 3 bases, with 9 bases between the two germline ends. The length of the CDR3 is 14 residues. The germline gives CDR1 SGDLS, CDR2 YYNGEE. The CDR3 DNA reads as TGTGCCAGCAGCGTAGACCCAGGGGACTATGGCTACACCTTC. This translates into CASSVDPGDYGYTF. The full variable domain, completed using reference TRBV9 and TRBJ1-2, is DSGVTQTPKHLITATGQRVTLRCSPRSGDLSVYWYQQSLDQGLQFLIQYYNGEERAKGNILERFSAQQFPDLHSELNLSSLELGDSALYFCASSVDPGDYGYTFGSGTRLTVV.

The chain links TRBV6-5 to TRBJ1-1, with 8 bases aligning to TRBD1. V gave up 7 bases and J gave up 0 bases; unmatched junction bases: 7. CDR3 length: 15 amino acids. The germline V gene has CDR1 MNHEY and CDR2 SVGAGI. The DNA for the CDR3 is TGTGCCAGCAAGCCCGGACAGGGCATGAACACTGAAGCTTTCTTT. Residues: CASKPGQGMNTEAFF.